This T cell receptor beta chain was identified during a study of molecular identifiers for immune sequencing clone quantification. Study findings and constraints: The sizes of highly expanded clones could be underestimated when identical TCR molecules share a barcode.

Trimming cost V 0 bases and J 6 bases, with 15 bases left between them. Germline V gives CDR1 MGHRA, CDR2 YSYEKL. The CDR3 has 17 amino acids. This clonotype was seen a few times. The antigen is undetermined. TCRdb passed the PCR reads through MiXCR, listing each CDR3 protein once. This sample carries a few hundred thousand distinct CDR3 sequences, 24% of them seen once, and the ten largest clones take about 0.74%. Sequenced material: naive CD8+ T cells from blood, with Jurkat cell RNA spiked in. The subset is: FACS-sorted CD8+CD4-CCR7+CD45RA+ naive T cells. V gene TRBV4-1 combines with J gene TRBJ1-6; maybe TRBD1 (6 bases). This receptor was obtained from a human donor in good health. Some libraries in this study had Jurkat cell RNA spiked in. The CDR3 sequence is CASSQDSGGFLNSPLHF. In DNA form, the CDR3 reads TGCGCCAGCAGCCAAGATTCCGGGGGCTTTCTTAATTCACCCCTCCACTTT.